This T cell receptor (beta chain) is drawn from a study of T cell responses to AZD1222 COVID-19 vaccine. The CDR3 extends over 16 amino acids. From germline, CDR1 is SGHDT and CDR2 YYEEEE. The ends were cut back, 3 bases at V and 4 bases at J, with 16 bases in the middle. The data were produced by immunoSEQ multiplex PCR, yet TCRdb's version contains in-frame clones alone and is incomplete. The sample holds about 140,000 clones, around 90% seen once. The TCR was taken from an adult who received the MenACWY meningococcal vaccine as a control. Source: peripheral blood, taken 28 days after the second dose of the MenACWY control vaccine. The chain carries TRBV5-6 and TRBJ2-2; TRBD1 or TRBD2 may be the D gene (5 bases each). CDR3 DNA sequence: TGTGCCAGCAGCTGGCTAGGTGGGGCGGGCACCGGGGAGCTGTTTTTT. Its translation is CASSWLGGAGTGELFF.